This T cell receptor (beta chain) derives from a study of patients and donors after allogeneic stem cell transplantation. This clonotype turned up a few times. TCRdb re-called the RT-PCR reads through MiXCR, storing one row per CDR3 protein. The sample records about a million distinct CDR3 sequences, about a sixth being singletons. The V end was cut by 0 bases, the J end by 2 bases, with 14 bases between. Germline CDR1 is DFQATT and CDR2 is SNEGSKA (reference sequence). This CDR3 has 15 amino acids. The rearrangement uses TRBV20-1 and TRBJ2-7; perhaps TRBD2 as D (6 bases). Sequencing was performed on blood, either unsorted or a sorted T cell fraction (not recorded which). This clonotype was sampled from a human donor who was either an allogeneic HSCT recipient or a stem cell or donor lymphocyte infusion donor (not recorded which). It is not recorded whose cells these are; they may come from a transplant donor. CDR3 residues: CSARDRGGVTYEQYF. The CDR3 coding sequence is TGCAGTGCTAGAGATCGGGGAGGAGTGACCTACGAGCAGTACTTC.